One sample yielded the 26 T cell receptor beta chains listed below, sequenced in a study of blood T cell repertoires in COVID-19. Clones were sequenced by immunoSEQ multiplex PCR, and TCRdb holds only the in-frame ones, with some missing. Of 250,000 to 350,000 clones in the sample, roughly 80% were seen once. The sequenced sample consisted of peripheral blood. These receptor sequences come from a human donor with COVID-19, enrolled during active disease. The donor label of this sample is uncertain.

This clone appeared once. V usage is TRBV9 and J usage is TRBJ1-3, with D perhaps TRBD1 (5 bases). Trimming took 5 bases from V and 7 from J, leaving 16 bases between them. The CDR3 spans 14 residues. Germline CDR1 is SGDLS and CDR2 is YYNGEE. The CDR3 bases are TGTGCCAGCAGTCGTGCCAGGGATAGGAACACCATATATTTT. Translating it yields CASSRARDRNTIYF.

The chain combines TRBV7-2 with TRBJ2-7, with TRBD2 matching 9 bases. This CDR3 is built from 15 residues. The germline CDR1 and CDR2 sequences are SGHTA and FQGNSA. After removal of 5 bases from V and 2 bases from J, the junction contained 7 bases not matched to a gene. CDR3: CASSQAGGPAYEQYF. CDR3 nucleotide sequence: TGTGCCAGCAGCCAGGCGGGAGGGCCTGCCTACGAGCAGTACTTC.

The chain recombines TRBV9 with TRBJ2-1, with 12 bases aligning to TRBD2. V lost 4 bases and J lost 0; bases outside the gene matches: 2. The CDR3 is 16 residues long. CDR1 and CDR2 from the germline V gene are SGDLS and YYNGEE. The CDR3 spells CASSPTSGSSYNEQFF. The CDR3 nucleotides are TGTGCCAGCAGCCCGACTAGCGGGAGCTCCTACAATGAGCAGTTCTTC.

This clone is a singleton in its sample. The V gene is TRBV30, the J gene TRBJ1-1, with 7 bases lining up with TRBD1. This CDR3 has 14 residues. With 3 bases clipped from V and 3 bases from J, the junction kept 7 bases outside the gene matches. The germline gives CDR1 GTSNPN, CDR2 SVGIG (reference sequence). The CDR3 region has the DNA TGTGCCTGGAGATATAGGGGGCAGGACACTGAAGCTTTCTTT. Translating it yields CAWRYRGQDTEAFF.

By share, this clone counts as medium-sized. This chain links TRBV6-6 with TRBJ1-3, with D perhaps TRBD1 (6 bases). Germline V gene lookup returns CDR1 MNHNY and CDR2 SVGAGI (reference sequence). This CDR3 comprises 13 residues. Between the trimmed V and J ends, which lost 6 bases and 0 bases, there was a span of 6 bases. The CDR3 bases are TGTGCCAGCAGGGACAGCTCTGGAAACACCATATATTTT. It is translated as CASRDSSGNTIYF.

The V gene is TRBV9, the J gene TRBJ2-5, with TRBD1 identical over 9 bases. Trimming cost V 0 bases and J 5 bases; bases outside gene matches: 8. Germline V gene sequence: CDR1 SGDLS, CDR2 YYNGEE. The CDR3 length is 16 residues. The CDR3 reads CASSVGDRAWGETQYF. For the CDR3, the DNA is TGTGCCAGCAGCGTAGGGGACAGGGCTTGGGGGGAGACCCAGTACTTC. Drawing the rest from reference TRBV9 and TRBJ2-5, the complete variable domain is DSGVTQTPKHLITATGQRVTLRCSPRSGDLSVYWYQQSLDQGLQFLIQYYNGEERAKGNILERFSAQQFPDLHSELNLSSLELGDSALYFCASSVGDRAWGETQYFGPGTRLLVL.

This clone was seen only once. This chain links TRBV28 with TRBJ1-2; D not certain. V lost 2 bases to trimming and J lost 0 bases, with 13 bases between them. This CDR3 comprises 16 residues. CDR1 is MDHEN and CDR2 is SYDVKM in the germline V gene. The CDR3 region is CASSLQGTAANYGYTF. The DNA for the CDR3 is TGTGCCAGCAGTTTACAAGGCACAGCAGCTAACTATGGCTACACCTTC.

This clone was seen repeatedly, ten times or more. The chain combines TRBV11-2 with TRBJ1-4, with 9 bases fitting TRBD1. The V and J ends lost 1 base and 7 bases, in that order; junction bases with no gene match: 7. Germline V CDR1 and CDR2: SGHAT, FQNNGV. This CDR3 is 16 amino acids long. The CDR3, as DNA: TGTGCCAGCAGCTTAGGTCGGACAGGGGTCGGTGAAAAACTGTTTTTT. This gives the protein CASSLGRTGVGEKLFF.

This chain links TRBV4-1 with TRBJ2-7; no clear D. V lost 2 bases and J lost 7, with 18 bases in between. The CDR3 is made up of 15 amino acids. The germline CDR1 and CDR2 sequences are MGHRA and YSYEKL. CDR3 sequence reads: CASSQFSSNMREQYF. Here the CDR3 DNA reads TGCGCCAGCAGCCAATTTTCCTCAAATATGAGAGAGCAGTACTTC.

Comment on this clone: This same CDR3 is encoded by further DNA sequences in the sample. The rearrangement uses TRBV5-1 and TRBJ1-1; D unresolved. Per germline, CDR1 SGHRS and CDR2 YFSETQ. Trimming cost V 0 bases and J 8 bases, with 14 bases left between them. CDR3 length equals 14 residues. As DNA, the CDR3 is TGCGCCAGCAGCTTGGACGGGGTAGCGACCGAAGCTTTCTTT. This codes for CASSLDGVATEAFF.

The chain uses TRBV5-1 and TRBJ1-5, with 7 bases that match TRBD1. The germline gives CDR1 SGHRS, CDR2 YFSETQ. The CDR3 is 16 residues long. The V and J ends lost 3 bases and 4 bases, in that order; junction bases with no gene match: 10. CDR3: CASSSLPGQPNQPQHF. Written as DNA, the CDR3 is TGCGCCAGCAGCTCATTGCCGGGACAGCCAAATCAGCCCCAGCATTTT.

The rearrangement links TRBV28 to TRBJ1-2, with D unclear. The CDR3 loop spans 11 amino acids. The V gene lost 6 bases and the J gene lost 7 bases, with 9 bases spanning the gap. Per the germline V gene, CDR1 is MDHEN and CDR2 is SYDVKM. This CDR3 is CASRDRLGYTF. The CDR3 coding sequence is TGTGCCAGCAGAGATCGACTTGGCTACACCTTC.

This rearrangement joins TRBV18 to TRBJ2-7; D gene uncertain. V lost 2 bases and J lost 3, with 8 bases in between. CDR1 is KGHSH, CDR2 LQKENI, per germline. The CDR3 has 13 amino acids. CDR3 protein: CASSPDNDYEQYF. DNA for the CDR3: TGTGCCAGCTCACCAGACAACGACTACGAGCAGTACTTC.

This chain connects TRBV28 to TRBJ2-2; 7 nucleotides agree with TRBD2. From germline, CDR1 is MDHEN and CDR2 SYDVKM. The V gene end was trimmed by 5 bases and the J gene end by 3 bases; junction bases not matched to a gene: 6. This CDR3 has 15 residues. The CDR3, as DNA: TGTGCCAGCAGTCCGGGACTAAGCGACACCGGGGAGCTGTTTTTT. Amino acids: CASSPGLSDTGELFF.

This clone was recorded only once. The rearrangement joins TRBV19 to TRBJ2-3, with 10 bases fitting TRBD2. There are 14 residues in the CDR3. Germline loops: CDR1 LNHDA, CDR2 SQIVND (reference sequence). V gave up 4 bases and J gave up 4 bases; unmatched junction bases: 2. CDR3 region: CASSTSGRADTQYF. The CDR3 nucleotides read TGTGCCAGTAGTACTAGCGGGAGAGCAGATACGCAGTATTTT.

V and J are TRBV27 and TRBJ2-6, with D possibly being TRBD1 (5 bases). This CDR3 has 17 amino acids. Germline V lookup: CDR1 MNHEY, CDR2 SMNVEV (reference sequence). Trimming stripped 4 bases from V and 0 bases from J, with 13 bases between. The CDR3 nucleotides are TGTGCCAGCAGTTCACAGGTCGCGAGCTCTGGGGCCAACGTCCTGACTTTC. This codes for CASSSQVASSGANVLTF.

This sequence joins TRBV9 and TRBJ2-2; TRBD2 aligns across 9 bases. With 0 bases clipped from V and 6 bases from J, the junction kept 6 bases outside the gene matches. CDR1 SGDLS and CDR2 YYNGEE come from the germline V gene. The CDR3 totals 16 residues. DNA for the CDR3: TGTGCCAGCAGCGTAGTTATAGCGGGAGACTCCGGGGAGCTGTTTTTT. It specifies CASSVVIAGDSGELFF. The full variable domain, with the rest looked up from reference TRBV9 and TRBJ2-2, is DSGVTQTPKHLITATGQRVTLRCSPRSGDLSVYWYQQSLDQGLQFLIQYYNGEERAKGNILERFSAQQFPDLHSELNLSSLELGDSALYFCASSVVIAGDSGELFFGEGSRLTVL.

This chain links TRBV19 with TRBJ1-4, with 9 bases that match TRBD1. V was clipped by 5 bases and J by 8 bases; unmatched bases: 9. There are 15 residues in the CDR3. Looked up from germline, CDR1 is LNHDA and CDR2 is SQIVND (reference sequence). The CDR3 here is CASSGTGQGGEKLFF. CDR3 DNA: TGTGCCAGTAGTGGCACGGGACAGGGTGGAGAAAAACTGTTTTTT.

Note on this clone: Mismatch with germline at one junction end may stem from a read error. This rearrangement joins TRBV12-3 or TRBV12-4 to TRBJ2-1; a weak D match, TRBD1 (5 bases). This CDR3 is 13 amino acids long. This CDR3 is CASSFDSYNQQFF. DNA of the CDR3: TGTGCCAGCAGTTTTGACAGCTACAATCAGCAGTTCTTC.

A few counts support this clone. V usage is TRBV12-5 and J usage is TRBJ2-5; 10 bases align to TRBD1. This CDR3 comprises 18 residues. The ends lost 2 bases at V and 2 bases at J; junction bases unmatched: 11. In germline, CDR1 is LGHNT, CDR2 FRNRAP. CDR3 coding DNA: TGTGCTAGTGGTTTGTCTATTACGACAGGGGGCAGACAAGAGACCCAGTACTTC. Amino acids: CASGLSITTGGRQETQYF.

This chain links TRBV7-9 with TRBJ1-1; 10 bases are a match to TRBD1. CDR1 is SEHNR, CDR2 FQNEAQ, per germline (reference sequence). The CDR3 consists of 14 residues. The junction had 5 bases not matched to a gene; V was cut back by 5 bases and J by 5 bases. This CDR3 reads CASSAGQGETEAFF. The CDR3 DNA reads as TGTGCCAGCAGCGCCGGACAGGGGGAGACTGAAGCTTTCTTT.

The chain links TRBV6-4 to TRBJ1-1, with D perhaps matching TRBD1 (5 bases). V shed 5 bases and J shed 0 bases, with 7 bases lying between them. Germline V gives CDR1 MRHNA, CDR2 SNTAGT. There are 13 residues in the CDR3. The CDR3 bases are TGTGCCAGCAGTAAGGGGTTGAACACTGAAGCTTTCTTT. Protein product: CASSKGLNTEAFF.

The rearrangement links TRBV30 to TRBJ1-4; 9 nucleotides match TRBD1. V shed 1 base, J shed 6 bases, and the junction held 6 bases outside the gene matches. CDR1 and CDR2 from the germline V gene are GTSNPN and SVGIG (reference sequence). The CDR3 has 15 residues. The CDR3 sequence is CAWSDGDREDEKLFF. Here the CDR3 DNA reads TGTGCCTGGAGTGACGGGGACAGGGAGGATGAAAAACTGTTTTTT.

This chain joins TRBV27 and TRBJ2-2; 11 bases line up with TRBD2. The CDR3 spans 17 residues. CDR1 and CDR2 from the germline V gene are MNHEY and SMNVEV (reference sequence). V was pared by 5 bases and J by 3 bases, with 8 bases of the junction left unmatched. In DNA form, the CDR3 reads TGTGCCAGCAGTCCAGTGACTAGCGGGATAGACACCGGGGAGCTGTTTTTT. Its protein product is CASSPVTSGIDTGELFF.

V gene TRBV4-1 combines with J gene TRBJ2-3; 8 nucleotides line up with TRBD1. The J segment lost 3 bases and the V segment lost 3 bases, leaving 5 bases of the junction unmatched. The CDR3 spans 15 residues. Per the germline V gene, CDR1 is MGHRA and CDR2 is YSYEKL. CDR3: CASSQSRGQTDTQYF. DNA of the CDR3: TGCGCCAGCAGCCAGTCCAGGGGGCAAACAGATACGCAGTATTTT.

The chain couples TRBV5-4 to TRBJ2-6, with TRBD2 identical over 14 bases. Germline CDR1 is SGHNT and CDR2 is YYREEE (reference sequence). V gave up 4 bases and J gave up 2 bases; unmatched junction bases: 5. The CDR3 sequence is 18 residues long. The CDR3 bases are TGTGCCAGCAGCCTTAGACTAGCGGGAGGGCCTGGGGCCAACGTCCTGACTTTC. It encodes CASSLRLAGGPGANVLTF.